This T cell receptor beta chain was retrieved from a study of identical twins. Between the trimmed V and J ends, which lost 4 bases and 8 bases, there was a span of 8 bases. The CDR3 has 11 residues. The germline CDR1 and CDR2 sequences are MNHNS and SASEGT. MiXCR, applied by TCRdb to the 5' RACE reads, yields one record per CDR3 protein. The sample holds over 500,000 distinct CDR3 sequences, 22% seen once. This clonotype has a count of ten or more. These same records also appear under a second study, on T cells expressing NK-cell markers.

This TCR was recovered from a woman between 18 and 29 years old in good health. The sequenced sample was CD4+ T cells sorted from blood. The chain is built from TRBV6-1 and TRBJ1-1; no clear D. DNA of the CDR3: TGTGCCAGCAGTGTTGGGCCCGAAGCTTTCTTT. Translated: CASSVGPEAFF.